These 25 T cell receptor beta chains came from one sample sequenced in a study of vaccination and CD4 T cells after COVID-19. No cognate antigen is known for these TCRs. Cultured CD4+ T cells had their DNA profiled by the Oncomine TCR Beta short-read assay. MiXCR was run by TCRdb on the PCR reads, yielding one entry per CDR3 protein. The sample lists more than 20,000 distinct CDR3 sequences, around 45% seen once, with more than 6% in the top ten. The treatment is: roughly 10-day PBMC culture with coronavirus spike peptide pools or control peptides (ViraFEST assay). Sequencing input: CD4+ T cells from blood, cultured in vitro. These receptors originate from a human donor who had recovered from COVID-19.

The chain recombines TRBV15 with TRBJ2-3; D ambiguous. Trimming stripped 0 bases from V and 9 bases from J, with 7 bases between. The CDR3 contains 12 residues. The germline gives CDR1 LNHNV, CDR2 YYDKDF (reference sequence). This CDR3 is CATSRDSGTQYF. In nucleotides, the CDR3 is TGTGCCACCAGCAGAGACTCTGGGACGCAGTATTTT.

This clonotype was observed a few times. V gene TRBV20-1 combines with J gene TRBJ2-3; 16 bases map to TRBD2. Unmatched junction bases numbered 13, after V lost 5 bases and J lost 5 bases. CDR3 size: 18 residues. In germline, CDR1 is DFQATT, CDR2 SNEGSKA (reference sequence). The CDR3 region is CSAPLPGLAGGPGDTQYF. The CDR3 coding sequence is TGCAGTGCTCCTCTGCCGGGACTAGCGGGGGGGCCTGGAGATACGCAGTATTTT.

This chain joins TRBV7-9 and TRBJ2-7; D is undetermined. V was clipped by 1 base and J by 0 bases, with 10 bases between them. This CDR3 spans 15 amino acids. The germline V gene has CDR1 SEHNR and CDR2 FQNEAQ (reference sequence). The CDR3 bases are TGTGCCAGCAGCTTAGTTTCAGGCCTCTCCTACGAGCAGTACTTC. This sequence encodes CASSLVSGLSYEQYF. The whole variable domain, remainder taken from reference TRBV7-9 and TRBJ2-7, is DTGVSQNPRHKITKRGQNVTFRCDPISEHNRLYWYRQTLGQGPEFLTYFQNEAQLEKSRLLSDRFSAERPKGSFSTLEIQRTEQGDSAMYLCASSLVSGLSYEQYFGPGTRLTVT.

CDR3 DNA sequence: TGTGCCAGCAGCTTATGGGGTGGAGGCTCCTATAATTCACCCCTCCACTTT. Residues: CASSLWGGGSYNSPLHF. The genes are TRBV7-9 and TRBJ1-6; the D is unclear. CDR3 length equals 17 residues. V lost 2 bases, J lost 0 bases, and 11 bases lay in between. From germline, CDR1 is SEHNR and CDR2 FQNEAQ (reference sequence).

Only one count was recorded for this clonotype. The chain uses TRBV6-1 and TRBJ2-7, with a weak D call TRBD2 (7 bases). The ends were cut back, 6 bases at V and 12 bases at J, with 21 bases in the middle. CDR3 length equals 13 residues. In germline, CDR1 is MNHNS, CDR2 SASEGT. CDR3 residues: CASSPEGGRPGYF. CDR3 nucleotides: TGTGCCAGCAGCCCAGAGGGGGGGCGCCCGGGGTACTTC.

CDR3 nucleotides: TGTGCCATCAGTGGGGCTAGCGGGGGAACCGGGGAGCTGTTTTTT. Its translation: CAISGASGGTGELFF. J is TRBJ2-2 and V is TRBV10-3, with TRBD2 matching over 10 bases. Germline values: CDR1 ENHRY, CDR2 SYGVKD. V dropped 4 bases and J dropped 5; count of bases not matched to a gene: 4. This CDR3 spans 15 amino acids.

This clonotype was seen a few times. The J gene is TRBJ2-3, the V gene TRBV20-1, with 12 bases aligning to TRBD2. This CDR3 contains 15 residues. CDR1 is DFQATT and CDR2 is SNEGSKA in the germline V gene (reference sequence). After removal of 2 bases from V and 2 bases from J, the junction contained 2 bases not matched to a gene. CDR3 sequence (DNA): TGCAGTGCTAGAAGGACTAGCGGGGTCACAGATACGCAGTATTTT. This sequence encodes CSARRTSGVTDTQYF.

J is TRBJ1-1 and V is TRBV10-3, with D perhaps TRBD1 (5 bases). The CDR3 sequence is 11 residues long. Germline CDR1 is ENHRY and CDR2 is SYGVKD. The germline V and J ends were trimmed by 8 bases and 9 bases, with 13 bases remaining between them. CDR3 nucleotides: TGTGCCATCGGGATCGGGGACCAAGCTTTCTTT. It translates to CAIGIGDQAFF.

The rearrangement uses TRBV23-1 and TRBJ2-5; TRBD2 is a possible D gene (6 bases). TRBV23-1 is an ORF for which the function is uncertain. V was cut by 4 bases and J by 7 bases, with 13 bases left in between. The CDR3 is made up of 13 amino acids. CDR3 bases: TGCGCCAGCAGTCCTTGGGGGAGGCGGACCCAGTACTTC. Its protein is CASSPWGRRTQYF.

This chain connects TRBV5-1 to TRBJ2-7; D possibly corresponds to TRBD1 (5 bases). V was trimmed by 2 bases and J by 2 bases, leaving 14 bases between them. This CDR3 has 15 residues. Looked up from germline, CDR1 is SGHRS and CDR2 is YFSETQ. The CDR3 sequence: CASSFGPGQPYEQYF. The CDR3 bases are TGCGCCAGCAGCTTTGGGCCAGGACAACCCTACGAGCAGTACTTC.

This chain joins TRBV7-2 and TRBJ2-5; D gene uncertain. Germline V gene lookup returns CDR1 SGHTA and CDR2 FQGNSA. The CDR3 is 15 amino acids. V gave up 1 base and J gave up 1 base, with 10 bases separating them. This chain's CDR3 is CASSLGSTLQETQYF. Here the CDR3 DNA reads TGTGCCAGCAGCTTAGGCAGCACCCTCCAAGAGACCCAGTACTTC.

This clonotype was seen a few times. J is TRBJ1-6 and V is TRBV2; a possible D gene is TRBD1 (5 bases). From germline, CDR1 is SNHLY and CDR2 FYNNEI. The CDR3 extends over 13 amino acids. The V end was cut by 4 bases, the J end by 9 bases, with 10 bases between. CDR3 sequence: CASSVGRSSPLHF. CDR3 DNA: TGTGCCAGCAGTGTGGGGCGCAGTTCACCCCTCCACTTT.

The CDR3 spells CASSHSRGAVTGELFF. The CDR3 DNA sequence: TGTGCCAGCTCACATTCCAGAGGCGCGGTCACCGGGGAGCTGTTTTTT. The gene calls are TRBV18 and TRBJ2-2; D not resolved. The V end was cut by 4 bases, the J end by 4 bases, with 16 bases between. The germline CDR1 and CDR2 sequences are KGHSH and LQKENI. The CDR3 totals 16 residues.

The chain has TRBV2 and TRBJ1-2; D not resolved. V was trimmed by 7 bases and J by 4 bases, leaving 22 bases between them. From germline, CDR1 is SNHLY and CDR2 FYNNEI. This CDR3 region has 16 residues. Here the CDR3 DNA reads TGTGCCAGCACCGGAGAGCGGACGGACTTTACCTATGGCTACACCTTC. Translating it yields CASTGERTDFTYGYTF.

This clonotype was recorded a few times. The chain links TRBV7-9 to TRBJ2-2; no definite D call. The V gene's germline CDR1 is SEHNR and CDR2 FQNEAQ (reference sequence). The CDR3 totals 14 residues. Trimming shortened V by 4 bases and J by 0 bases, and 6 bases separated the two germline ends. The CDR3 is CASSSQPNTGELFF. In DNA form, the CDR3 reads TGTGCCAGCAGCTCCCAACCGAACACCGGGGAGCTGTTTTTT.

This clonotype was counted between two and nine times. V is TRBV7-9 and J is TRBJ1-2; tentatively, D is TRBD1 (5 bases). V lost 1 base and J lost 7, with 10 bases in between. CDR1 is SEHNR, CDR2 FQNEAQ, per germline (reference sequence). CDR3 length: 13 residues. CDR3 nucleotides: TGTGCCAGCAGCTTAGAGTCAGGGAGTGGCTACACCTTC. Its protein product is CASSLESGSGYTF.

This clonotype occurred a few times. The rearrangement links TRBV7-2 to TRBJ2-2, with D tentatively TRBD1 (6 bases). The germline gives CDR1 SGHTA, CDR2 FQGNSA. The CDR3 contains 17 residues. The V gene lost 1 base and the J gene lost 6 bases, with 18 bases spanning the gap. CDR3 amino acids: CASSLDGKAGAAGELFF. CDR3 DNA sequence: TGTGCCAGCAGCTTAGACGGGAAGGCAGGGGCGGCCGGGGAGCTGTTTTTT. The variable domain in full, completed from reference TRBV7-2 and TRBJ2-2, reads GAGVSQSPSNKVTEKGKDVELRCDPISGHTALYWYRQSLGQGLEFLIYFQGNSAPDKSGLPSDRFSAERTGGSVSTLTIQRTQQEDSAVYLCASSLDGKAGAAGELFFGEGSRLTVL.

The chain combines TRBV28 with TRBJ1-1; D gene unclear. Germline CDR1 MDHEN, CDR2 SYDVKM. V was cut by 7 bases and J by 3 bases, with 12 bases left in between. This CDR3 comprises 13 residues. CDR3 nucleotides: TGTGCCAGCACCAGAGGGCGGGACACTGAAGCTTTCTTT. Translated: CASTRGRDTEAFF.

CDR3 loop: CASSQQGGLTEAFF. The CDR3 nucleotides read TGCGCCAGCAGCCAGCAGGGCGGTCTTACTGAAGCTTTCTTT. The chain recombines TRBV10-2 with TRBJ1-1; possibly TRBD1 for D (5 bases). The V gene's germline CDR1 is WSHSY and CDR2 SAAADI. Trimming took 6 bases from V and 5 from J, leaving 16 bases between them. The CDR3 is made up of 14 amino acids.

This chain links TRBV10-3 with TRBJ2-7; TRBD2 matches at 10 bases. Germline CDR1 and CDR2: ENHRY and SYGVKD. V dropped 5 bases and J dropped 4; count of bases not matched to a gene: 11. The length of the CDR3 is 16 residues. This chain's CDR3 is CAISTGGSGRPYEQYF. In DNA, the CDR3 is TGTGCCATCAGTACCGGGGGTAGCGGGAGGCCTTACGAGCAGTACTTC.

DNA of the CDR3: TGCAGCGTCCGAGGGGGGGCAGATACGCAGTATTTT. Protein: CSVRGGADTQYF. The chain combines TRBV29-1 with TRBJ2-3; a weak D match, TRBD2 (7 bases). The V and J ends lost 6 bases and 4 bases respectively, with 11 bases between them. Germline CDR1 SQVTM, CDR2 ANQGSEA. The CDR3 is made up of 12 amino acids.

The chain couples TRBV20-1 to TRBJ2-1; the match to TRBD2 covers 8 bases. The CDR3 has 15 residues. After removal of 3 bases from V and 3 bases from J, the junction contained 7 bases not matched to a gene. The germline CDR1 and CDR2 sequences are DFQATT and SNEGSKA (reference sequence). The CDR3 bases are TGCAGTGCTAGGGAACTAGCGGAATTCTACAATGAGCAGTTCTTC. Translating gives CSARELAEFYNEQFF.

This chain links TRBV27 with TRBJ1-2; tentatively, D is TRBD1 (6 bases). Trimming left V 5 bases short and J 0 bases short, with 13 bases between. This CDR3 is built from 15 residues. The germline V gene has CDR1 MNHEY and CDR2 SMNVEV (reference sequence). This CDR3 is CASSPPGTSNYGYTF. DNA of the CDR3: TGTGCCAGCAGTCCCCCCGGGACATCTAACTATGGCTACACCTTC.

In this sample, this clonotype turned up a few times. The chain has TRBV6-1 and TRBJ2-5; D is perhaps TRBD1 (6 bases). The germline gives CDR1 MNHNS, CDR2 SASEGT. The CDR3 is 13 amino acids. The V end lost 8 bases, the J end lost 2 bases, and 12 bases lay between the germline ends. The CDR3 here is CASPRTEQETQYF. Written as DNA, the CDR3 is TGTGCCAGCCCGCGGACAGAACAAGAGACCCAGTACTTC.

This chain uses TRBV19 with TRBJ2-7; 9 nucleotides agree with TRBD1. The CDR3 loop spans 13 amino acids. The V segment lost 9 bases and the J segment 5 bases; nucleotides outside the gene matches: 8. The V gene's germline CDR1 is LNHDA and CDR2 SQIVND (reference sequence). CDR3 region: CASRDRARNEQYF. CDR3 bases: TGTGCCAGCCGGGACAGGGCAAGGAACGAGCAGTACTTC.